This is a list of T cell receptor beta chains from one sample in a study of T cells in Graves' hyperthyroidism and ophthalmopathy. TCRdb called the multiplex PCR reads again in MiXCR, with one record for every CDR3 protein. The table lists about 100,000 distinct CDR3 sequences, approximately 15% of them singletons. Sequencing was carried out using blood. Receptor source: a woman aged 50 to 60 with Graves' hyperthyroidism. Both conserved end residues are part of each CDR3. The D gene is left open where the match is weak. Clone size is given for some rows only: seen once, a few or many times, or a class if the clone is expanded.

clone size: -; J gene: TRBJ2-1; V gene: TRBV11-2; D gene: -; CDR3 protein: CASSLLSSGSYNEQFF; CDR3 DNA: TGTGCCAGCAGCCTCCTGAGCAGCGGCTCCTACAATGAGCAGTTCTTC
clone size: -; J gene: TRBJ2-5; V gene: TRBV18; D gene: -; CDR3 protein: CASSPPDQETQYF; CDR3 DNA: TGTGCCAGCTCACCACCTGACCAAGAGACCCAGTACTTC
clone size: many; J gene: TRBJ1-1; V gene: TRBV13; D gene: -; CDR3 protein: CASSPQGRTEAFF; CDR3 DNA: TGTGCCAGCAGCCCCCAGGGGCGAACTGAAGCTTTCTTT
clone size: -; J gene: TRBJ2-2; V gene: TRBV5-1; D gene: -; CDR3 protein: CASSLDVTYTGELFF; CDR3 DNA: TGCGCCAGCAGCTTGGATGTGACTTACACCGGGGAGCTGTTTTTT
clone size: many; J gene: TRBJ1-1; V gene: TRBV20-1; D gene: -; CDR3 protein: CSAQSRGGNTEAFF; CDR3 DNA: TGCAGTGCTCAATCGCGAGGGGGGAACACTGAAGCTTTCTTT
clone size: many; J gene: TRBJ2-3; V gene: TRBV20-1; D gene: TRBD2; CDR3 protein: CSARETSGRPGDTQYF; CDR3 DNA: TGCAGTGCTAGAGAGACTAGCGGGAGGCCGGGAGATACGCAGTATTTT
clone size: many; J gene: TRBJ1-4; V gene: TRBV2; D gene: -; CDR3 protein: CASSEGWGLNEKLFF; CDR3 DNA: TGTGCCAGCAGTGAAGGGTGGGGACTTAATGAAAAACTGTTTTTT
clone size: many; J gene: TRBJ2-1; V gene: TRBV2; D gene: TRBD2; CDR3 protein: CASSSKAGGTNEQFF; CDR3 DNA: TGTGCCAGCAGTTCCAAAGCGGGAGGTACCAATGAGCAGTTCTTC
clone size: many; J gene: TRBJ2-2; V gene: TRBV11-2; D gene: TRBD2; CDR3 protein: CASSLDGRWDTGELFF; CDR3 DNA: TGTGCCAGCAGCTTAGACGGGAGGTGGGACACCGGGGAGCTGTTTTTT
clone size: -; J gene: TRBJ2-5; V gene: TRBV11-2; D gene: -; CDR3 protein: CASSPPRAGGRETQYF; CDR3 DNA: TGTGCCAGCAGCCCTCCCCGCGCAGGGGGGAGGGAGACCCAGTACTTC
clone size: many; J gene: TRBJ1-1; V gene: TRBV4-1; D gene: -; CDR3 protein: CASSSEGGVTEAFF; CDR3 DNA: TGCGCCAGCAGCTCCGAAGGGGGGGTTACTGAAGCTTTCTTT
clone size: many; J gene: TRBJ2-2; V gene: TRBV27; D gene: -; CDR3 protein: CASSFGGLANTGELFF; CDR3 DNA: TGTGCCAGCAGTTTCGGCGGGCTTGCGAACACCGGGGAGCTGTTTTTT
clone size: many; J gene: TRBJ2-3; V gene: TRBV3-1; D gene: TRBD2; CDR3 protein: CASSQLNLLAGRDTQYF; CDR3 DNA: TGTGCCAGCAGCCAACTCAATCTCCTAGCGGGGAGAGATACGCAGTATTTT
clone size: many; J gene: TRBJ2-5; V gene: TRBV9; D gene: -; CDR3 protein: CASSVWAGEQETQYF; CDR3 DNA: TGTGCCAGCAGCGTCTGGGCAGGGGAACAAGAGACCCAGTACTTC
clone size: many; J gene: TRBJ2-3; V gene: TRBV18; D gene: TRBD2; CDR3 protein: CASSPSLPLTSGSLRDTQYF; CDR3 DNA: TGTGCCAGCTCACCTTCCTTGCCACTGACTAGCGGGAGCCTGCGAGATACGCAGTATTTT
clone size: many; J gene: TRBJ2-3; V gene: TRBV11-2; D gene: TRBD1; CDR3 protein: CASSHGQGTDTQYF; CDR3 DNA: TGTGCCAGCAGCCACGGACAGGGCACAGATACGCAGTATTTT
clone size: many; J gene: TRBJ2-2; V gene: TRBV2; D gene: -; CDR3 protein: CASSETRMAGELFF; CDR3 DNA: TGTGCCAGCAGTGAGACTAGAATGGCCGGGGAGCTGTTTTTT
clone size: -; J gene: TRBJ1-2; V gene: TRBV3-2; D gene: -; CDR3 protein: CASSQGQRDGYTF; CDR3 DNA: TGTGCCAGCAGCCAAGGCCAGAGGGATGGCTACACCTTC
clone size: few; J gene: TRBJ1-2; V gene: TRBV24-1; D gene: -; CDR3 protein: CATSETGHEGYTF; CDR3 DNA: TGTGCCACCAGTGAGACAGGACATGAAGGCTACACCTTC
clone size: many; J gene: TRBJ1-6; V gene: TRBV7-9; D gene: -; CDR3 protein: CASAANYNSPLHF; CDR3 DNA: TGTGCCAGCGCGGCCAACTATAATTCACCCCTCCACTTT
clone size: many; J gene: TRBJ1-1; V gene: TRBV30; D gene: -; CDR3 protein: CAWRSWRARTEAFF; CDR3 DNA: TGTGCCTGGAGATCATGGAGGGCGAGGACTGAAGCTTTCTTT
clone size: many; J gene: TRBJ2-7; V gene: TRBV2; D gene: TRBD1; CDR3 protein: CASILTMDRAYEQYF; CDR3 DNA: TGTGCCAGCATACTTACGATGGACAGGGCTTACGAGCAGTACTTC
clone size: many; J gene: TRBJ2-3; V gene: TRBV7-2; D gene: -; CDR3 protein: CASSLLGISSTDTQYF; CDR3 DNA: TGTGCCAGCAGCTTGCTAGGTATATCTAGCACAGATACGCAGTATTTT
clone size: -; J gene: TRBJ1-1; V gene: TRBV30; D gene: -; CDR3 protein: CAWSSGKVEAFF; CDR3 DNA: TGTGCCTGGAGTTCAGGGAAGGTTGAAGCTTTCTTT
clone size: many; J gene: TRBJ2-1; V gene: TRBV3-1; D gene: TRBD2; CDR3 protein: CASSQMGGRNNEQFF; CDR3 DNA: TGTGCCAGCAGCCAAATGGGCGGGAGAAACAATGAGCAGTTCTTC
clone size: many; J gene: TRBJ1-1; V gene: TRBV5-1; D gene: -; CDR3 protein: CASSLEANLEAFF; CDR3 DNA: TGCGCCAGCAGCTTGGAGGCTAATCTCGAAGCTTTCTTT
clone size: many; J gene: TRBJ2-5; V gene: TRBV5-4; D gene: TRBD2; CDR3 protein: CASSPTSGRVETQYF; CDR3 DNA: TGTGCCAGCAGCCCCACTAGCGGGCGGGTGGAGACCCAGTACTTC
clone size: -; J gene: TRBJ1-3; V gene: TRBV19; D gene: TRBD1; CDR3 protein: CASGLQGANTIYF; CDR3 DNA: TGTGCCAGCGGCCTGCAGGGGGCAAACACCATATATTTT
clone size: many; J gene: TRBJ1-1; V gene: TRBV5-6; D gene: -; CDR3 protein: CASSPRPGLGTEAFF; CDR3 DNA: TGTGCCAGCAGCCCCCGCCCAGGGTTGGGCACTGAAGCTTTCTTT
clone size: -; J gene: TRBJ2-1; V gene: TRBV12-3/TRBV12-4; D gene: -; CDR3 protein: CASSSAPSYNEQFF; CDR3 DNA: TGTGCCAGCAGTTCCGCTCCATCCTACAATGAGCAGTTCTTC
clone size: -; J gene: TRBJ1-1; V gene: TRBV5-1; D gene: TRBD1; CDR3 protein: CASSRDRRNTEAFF; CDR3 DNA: TGCGCCAGCAGCAGGGACAGGAGAAACACTGAAGCTTTCTTT
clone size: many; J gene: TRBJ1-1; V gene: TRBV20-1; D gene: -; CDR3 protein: CSALQGIGTEAFF; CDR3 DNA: TGCAGTGCTTTACAGGGTATCGGCACTGAAGCTTTCTTT
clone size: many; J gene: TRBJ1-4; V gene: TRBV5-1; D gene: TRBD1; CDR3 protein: CASSFTGTGSEKLFF; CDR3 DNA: TGCGCCAGCAGCTTTACCGGGACAGGGAGTGAAAAACTGTTTTTT
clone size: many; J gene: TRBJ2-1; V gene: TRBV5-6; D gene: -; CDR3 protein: CASSSQGIYNEQFF; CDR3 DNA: TGTGCCAGCAGCTCCCAGGGAATCTACAATGAGCAGTTCTTC
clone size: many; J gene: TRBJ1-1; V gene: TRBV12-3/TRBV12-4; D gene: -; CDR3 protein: CASSLTGGAFF; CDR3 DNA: TGTGCCAGCAGTCTTACAGGCGGAGCTTTCTTT
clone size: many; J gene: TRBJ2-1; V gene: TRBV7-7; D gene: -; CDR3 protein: CASSLVWGAYNEQFF; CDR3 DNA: TGTGCTAGCAGCTTAGTCTGGGGGGCTTACAATGAGCAGTTCTTC
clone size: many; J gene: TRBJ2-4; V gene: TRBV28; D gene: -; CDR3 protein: CASSSLVVAKNIQYF; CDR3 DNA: TGTGCCAGCAGTTCGTTGGTGGTAGCCAAAAACATTCAGTACTTC
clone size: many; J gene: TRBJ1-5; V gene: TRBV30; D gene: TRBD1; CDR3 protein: CAWSSGTGANLPQHF; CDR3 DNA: TGTGCCTGGAGTTCCGGGACAGGAGCCAATCTGCCCCAGCATTTT
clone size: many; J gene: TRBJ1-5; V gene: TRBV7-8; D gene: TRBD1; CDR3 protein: CASSLTFDRGSEQPQHF; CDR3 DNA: TGTGCCAGCAGCTTAACTTTCGACAGGGGTTCAGAACAGCCCCAGCATTTT
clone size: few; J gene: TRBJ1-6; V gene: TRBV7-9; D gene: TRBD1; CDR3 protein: CASSFGGQGSSPLHF; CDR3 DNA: TGTGCCAGCAGCTTTGGAGGACAGGGGAGTTCACCCCTCCACTTT
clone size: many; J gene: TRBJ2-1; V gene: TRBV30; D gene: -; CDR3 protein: CAWSTGSNNEQFF; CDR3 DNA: TGTGCCTGGAGTACAGGGTCAAACAATGAGCAGTTCTTC
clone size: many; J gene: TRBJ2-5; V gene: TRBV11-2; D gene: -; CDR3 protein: CASSLDYWGQETQYF; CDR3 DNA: TGTGCCAGCAGCTTAGATTATTGGGGCCAGGAGACCCAGTACTTC
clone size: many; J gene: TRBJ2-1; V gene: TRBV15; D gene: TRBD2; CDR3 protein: CATSRTSGRVSSYNEQFF; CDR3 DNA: TGTGCCACCAGCAGGACTAGCGGGAGAGTCAGCTCCTACAATGAGCAGTTCTTC
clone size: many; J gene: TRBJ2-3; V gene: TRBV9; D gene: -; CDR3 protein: CASSVAGHTDTQYF; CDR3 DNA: TGTGCCAGCAGCGTAGCAGGGCACACAGATACGCAGTATTTT
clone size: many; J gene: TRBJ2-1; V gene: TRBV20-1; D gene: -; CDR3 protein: CSARDQAPSSYNEQFF; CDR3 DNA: TGCAGTGCTAGAGATCAAGCTCCGAGTTCCTACAATGAGCAGTTCTTC
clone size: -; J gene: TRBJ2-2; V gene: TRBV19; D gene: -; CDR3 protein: CASSTYTGELFF; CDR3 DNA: TGTGCCAGTAGTACCTACACCGGGGAGCTGTTTTTT
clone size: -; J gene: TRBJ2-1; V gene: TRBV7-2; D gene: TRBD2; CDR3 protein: CASSLVGLAGLNEQFF; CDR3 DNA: TGTGCCAGCAGCTTAGTCGGACTAGCGGGACTTAACGAGCAGTTCTTC
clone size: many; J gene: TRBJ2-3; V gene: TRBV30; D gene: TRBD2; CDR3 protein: CACVLAGGVIDTQYF; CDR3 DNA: TGTGCCTGTGTACTAGCGGGAGGGGTGATAGATACGCAGTATTTT
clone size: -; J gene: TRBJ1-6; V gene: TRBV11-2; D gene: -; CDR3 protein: CASSRQLGARDSPLHF; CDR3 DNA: TGTGCCAGCAGCCGCCAATTAGGCGCCAGGGATTCACCCCTCCACTTT